What follows describes a single T cell receptor beta chain. The CDR3 covers 14 residues. Germline V gene lookup returns CDR1 KGHSH and CDR2 LQKENI. Trimming pared 4 bases from V and 7 bases from J, leaving 17 bases between. The data originate from a study of shared clonotypes between healthy human individuals. Looking at the study overall: With ages of 18 to 49, the donors were two women and three men.

Only Caucasian adults living in Nashville, Tennessee made up the donor group. Data came from immunoSEQ multiplex PCR; TCRdb stores just in-frame clones and leaves some out. The table lists around 440,000 clones, approximately 80% of them singletons. The sequence came from a woman in her 40s in good health. Some clones in this sample may be carry-over from other donors' samples. The chain has TRBV18 and TRBJ2-7; possibly TRBD2 for D (6 bases). Sequencing input: PBMCs. The CDR3 coding sequence is TGTGCCAGCTCACAGTCGGGAGCGACCAGTGAGCAGTACTTC. It codes for CASSQSGATSEQYF.